These T cell receptor beta chains were read from a single sample in a study of graft-versus-host responses after intestinal transplantation. Using immunoSEQ multiplex PCR, the repertoire was profiled, and TCRdb retains in-frame clones only, with some absent. This table holds 15,000 or so clones, just under 70% found once. The sample consisted of ileum tissue, taken around 99 weeks after intestinal transplantation. The receptors shown here come from a human patient who received an intestinal transplant, so some T cells may come from the graft donor. The CDR3 runs from the conserved cysteine through the conserved F or W. The order of the fields is J gene, clone size, D gene, V gene, CDR3 DNA, CDR3 protein. A D gene is named only where the DNA matches it firmly. Size is omitted from some rows. Given values are once, few, many or a class for expanded clones.

TRBJ1-1	NA	NA	TRBV7-2	TGTGCCAGCAGCTTAATGACAGCGGAGAACACTGAAGCTTTCTTT	CASSLMTAENTEAFF
TRBJ2-2	NA	TRBD2	TRBV4-1	TGCGCCAGCAGCCTCGGACTAGCGGCCACCGGGGAGCTGTTTTTT	CASSLGLAATGELFF
TRBJ2-6	NA	NA	TRBV5-1	TGCGCCAGCCGACGTAGCGGTTCACAAAGTCGGGCCAACGTCCTGACTTTC	CASRRSGSQSRANVLTF
TRBJ2-1	NA	TRBD2	TRBV2	TGTGCCAGCAGCTTAGGGACTAGCGGGAACTACAATGAGCAGTTCTTC	CASSLGTSGNYNEQFF
TRBJ1-4	NA	TRBD1	TRBV7-2	TGTGCCAGCAGTTCCCAAACAGGGGCTAATGAAAAACTGTTTTTT	CASSSQTGANEKLFF
TRBJ1-4	few	NA	TRBV5-1	TGCGCCAGCAGCTTGTGGCAGGGAGAAAAACTGTTTTTT	CASSLWQGEKLFF
TRBJ1-2	NA	NA	TRBV5-1	TGCGCCAGCTCGGGCCCGGGGCAGGGCTACACCTTC	CASSGPGQGYTF
TRBJ2-6	few	NA	TRBV19	TGTGCCAGTAGTAGTTGGCGGAGCTCTGGGGCCAACGTCCTGACTTTC	CASSSWRSSGANVLTF
TRBJ2-1	NA	TRBD2	TRBV5-8	TGTGCCAGCAGCCTCAGGACTAGCGGTTACAATGAGCAGTTCTTC	CASSLRTSGYNEQFF
TRBJ1-1	NA	NA	TRBV18	TGTGCCAGCGGGCGGGACACCTACACTGAAGCTTTCTTT	CASGRDTYTEAFF
TRBJ1-6	NA	NA	TRBV6-5	TGTGCCAGCAGTTACAGGGGTAATGATTCACCCCTCCACTTT	CASSYRGNDSPLHF
TRBJ1-1	NA	NA	TRBV6-5	TGTGCCAGCAGTTACTCGCAGGGGCGTTCGAACACTGAAGCTTTCTTT	CASSYSQGRSNTEAFF
TRBJ1-6	NA	NA	TRBV14	TGTGCCAGCAATATTAACAGGTCAAGCTCCTATAATTCACCCCTCCACTTT	CASNINRSSSYNSPLHF
TRBJ2-7	NA	TRBD1	TRBV2	TGTGCCAGCAGTAGACAGGGGGGTTACGAGCAGTACTTC	CASSRQGGYEQYF
TRBJ2-3	few	NA	TRBV18	TGTGCCAGCTCAGAAGGGACTCAGGCTAGCACAGATACGCAGTATTTT	CASSEGTQASTDTQYF
TRBJ2-3	NA	TRBD2	TRBV7-8	TGTGCCAGCAGCTTAAGCGGGAGTATGGATACGCAGTATTTT	CASSLSGSMDTQYF
TRBJ1-1	NA	NA	TRBV5-4	TGTGCCAGCAGCTTGTACCGTACTGAAGCTTTCTTT	CASSLYRTEAFF
TRBJ1-6	NA	NA	TRBV19	TGTGCCAGTAGTATAGGGGACATAGGGGCACCCCTCCACTTT	CASSIGDIGAPLHF
TRBJ2-5	NA	NA	TRBV28	TGTGCCACCTCTGGGATGGGCTCCGAGACCCAGTACTTC	CATSGMGSETQYF
TRBJ2-3	NA	NA	TRBV6-1	TGTGCCAGCAGTGAAGTAGGGGATACGCAGTATTTT	CASSEVGDTQYF
TRBJ1-6	NA	NA	TRBV5-4	TGTGCCAGCAGCTTGGGGGGGGCGAGTTCACCCCTCCACTTT	CASSLGGASSPLHF
TRBJ2-1	NA	NA	TRBV18	TGTGCCAGCTCATCAACAGGGCCCAATGAGCAGTTCTTC	CASSSTGPNEQFF
TRBJ2-7	NA	NA	TRBV6-5	TGTGCCAGCAGTTACTCGCCGGCTAGCGCTTCCTACGAGCAGTACTTC	CASSYSPASASYEQYF
TRBJ2-7	NA	NA	TRBV9	TGTGCCAGCAGCGTAGATCAGGGCTACGAGCAGTACTTC	CASSVDQGYEQYF
TRBJ2-7	NA	TRBD1	TRBV19	TGTGCCAGTAGTCCCGGGACAGGCCCTTCCTACGAGCAGTACTTC	CASSPGTGPSYEQYF
TRBJ2-7	NA	TRBD1	TRBV6-6	TGTGCCAGTAGAGGGGGCTACTCAAACTACGAGCAGTACTTC	CASRGGYSNYEQYF
TRBJ1-2	NA	TRBD1	TRBV4-3	TGCGCCAGCAGCCACGACAGGGGGAAGAATGGCTACACCTTC	CASSHDRGKNGYTF
TRBJ1-5	NA	TRBD1	TRBV6-5	TGTGCCAGCCGAACAGGGGGATTTAGCAATCAGCCCCAGCATTTT	CASRTGGFSNQPQHF
TRBJ2-7	NA	TRBD1	TRBV6-5	TGTGCCAGCAGTTACCGGGACAGGGGGACCTACGAGCAGTACTTC	CASSYRDRGTYEQYF
TRBJ2-7	NA	NA	TRBV10-3	TGTGCCTCCCGGGGGGTTATAGGGGGTTCTGCCTACGAGCAGTACTTC	CASRGVIGGSAYEQYF
TRBJ2-7	NA	TRBD2	TRBV29-1	TGCAGCGTTGAATCGGGACTAGCGGGATCCTACGAGCAGTACTTC	CSVESGLAGSYEQYF
TRBJ2-3	NA	TRBD1	TRBV18	TGTGCCAGCTCAACGTACAGGGGTACAGATACGCAGTATTTT	CASSTYRGTDTQYF
TRBJ1-1	NA	NA	TRBV4-1	TGCGCCAGCAGGGGACCAGGCCTTGAGGACACTGAAGCTTTCTTT	CASRGPGLEDTEAFF
TRBJ2-7	NA	TRBD1	TRBV13	TGTGCCAGCAAGGAAGATAGCAGGGGGCGCGACGAGCAGTACTTC	CASKEDSRGRDEQYF
TRBJ1-5	NA	NA	TRBV30	TGTGCCTGGAGTGCGCTCAACAGGGAGGGTCAGCCCCAGCATTTT	CAWSALNREGQPQHF
TRBJ2-5	NA	TRBD2	TRBV7-7	TGTGCCAGCAGTCACAGGACTAGCGGGGGGAAAGAGACCCAGTACTTC	CASSHRTSGGKETQYF
TRBJ2-3	once	NA	TRBV19	TGTGCCAGTACCTCAAGCGGGTCTGGCACAGATACGCAGTATTTT	CASTSSGSGTDTQYF
TRBJ2-7	NA	NA	TRBV5-4	TGTGCCAGCAGCAACCGGGACAAGCTTTACGAGCAGTACTTC	CASSNRDKLYEQYF
TRBJ2-7	few	NA	TRBV7-8	TGTGCCAGCAGCACCGGACCGACCTCCTACGAGCAGTACTTC	CASSTGPTSYEQYF
TRBJ1-1	once	NA	TRBV2	TGTGCCAGCAGTGATGCGGGGAACACTGAAGCTTTCTTT	CASSDAGNTEAFF
TRBJ2-3	NA	NA	TRBV19	TGTGCCAGTAGTATTTCCAGCGGCCTAAGCACAGATACGCAGTATTTT	CASSISSGLSTDTQYF
TRBJ1-5	NA	TRBD1	TRBV19	TGTGCCAGTAGTATAGCTGACAGGGGCAATCAGCCCCAGCATTTT	CASSIADRGNQPQHF
TRBJ2-7	NA	NA	TRBV5-1	TGCGCCAGCAGCCCCGGGAGCCCCTACGAGCAGTACTTC	CASSPGSPYEQYF
TRBJ2-1	NA	TRBD2	TRBV6-5	TGTGCCAGCAGTTTAGCGGGAGGGCCATCCTACAATGAGCAGTTCTTC	CASSLAGGPSYNEQFF
TRBJ2-7	few	NA	TRBV5-1	TGCGCCAGCAGCTTGGGACAAAACTACGAGCAGTACTTC	CASSLGQNYEQYF
TRBJ2-7	NA	NA	TRBV14	TGTGCCAGCAGCCAAACGATCTACGAGCAGTACTTC	CASSQTIYEQYF
TRBJ2-1	NA	NA	TRBV7-3	TGTGCCAGCAGCTTAATTAGCGTCAGGGGTGCTTACAATGAGCAGTTCTTC	CASSLISVRGAYNEQFF
TRBJ2-7	few	NA	TRBV11-2	TGTGCCAGCAGCTTAGACAACGAGCAGTACTTC	CASSLDNEQYF
TRBJ2-5	NA	TRBD1	TRBV4-1	TGCGCCAGCAGCCAAGCGACAGGGGATGGGACCCAGTACTTC	CASSQATGDGTQYF
TRBJ2-5	NA	NA	TRBV5-6	TGTGCCAGCAGCTTATATCGTGCAGCCTACCAAGAGACCCAGTACTTC	CASSLYRAAYQETQYF
TRBJ2-3	NA	TRBD1	TRBV4-1	TGCGCCAGCAGCCAATTATCCGGGACAGGGATCACAGATACGCAGTATTTT	CASSQLSGTGITDTQYF
TRBJ2-3	NA	NA	TRBV21-1	TGTGCCAGCAGCAAAGTGACTAGGAGCACAGATACGCAGTATTTT	CASSKVTRSTDTQYF
TRBJ2-7	NA	TRBD2	TRBV27	TGTGCCAGCAGCCCCCGGGGGGGCTACGAGCAGTACTTC	CASSPRGGYEQYF
TRBJ1-3	few	NA	TRBV28	TGTGCCAGCAGTTTAGACAGATGGACTGGAAACACCATATATTTT	CASSLDRWTGNTIYF
TRBJ2-2	few	TRBD1	TRBV6-1	TGTGCCAGCTGCCCATGGACAGGGGACACCGGGGAGCTGTTTTTT	CASCPWTGDTGELFF
TRBJ2-1	NA	NA	TRBV11-2	TGTGCCAGCACCTACGACTTACAGGGTTACAATGAGCAGTTCTTC	CASTYDLQGYNEQFF
TRBJ2-1	NA	NA	TRBV7-6	TGTGCCAGCAGCTTAGCATTAGGGCTTTACAATGAGCAGTTCTTC	CASSLALGLYNEQFF
TRBJ1-3	NA	TRBD1	TRBV4-3	TGCGCCAGCAGCCAGGACAGGGAATGGGCCTCTGGAAACACCATATATTTT	CASSQDREWASGNTIYF
TRBJ1-5	NA	NA	TRBV6-6	TGTGCCAGCAGTTACTCGATAGGGGATAGCAATCAGCCCCAGCATTTT	CASSYSIGDSNQPQHF
TRBJ2-1	NA	TRBD2	TRBV10-1	TGCGCCAGCAGTGAGTCATTTAGCGGGACTAGCGGACCCAATGAGCAGTTCTTC	CASSESFSGTSGPNEQFF